The 21 T cell receptor beta chains presented below share a single source sample, sequenced in a study of T-cell memory formation after mild COVID-19. TCRdb passed the 5' RACE reads through MiXCR, listing each CDR3 protein once. The sample yields 550,000 to 650,000 distinct CDR3 sequences, approximately 15% seen once. Sequenced material: PBMCs or a T cell subset sorted from them (not recorded which). These receptors were taken from an adult woman who had mild COVID-19 (a few samples of this study predate the infection). Cell type and time point are not known.

This clonotype was detected only a few times. The J gene is TRBJ2-1, the V gene TRBV11-2; the D gene is possibly TRBD2 (6 bases). This CDR3 region has 17 residues. In germline, CDR1 is SGHAT, CDR2 FQNNGV. With 3 bases removed from V and 0 bases from J, the gap between germline ends came to 15 bases. In nucleotides, the CDR3 is TGTGCCAGCAGCTTTATTGGGGGAGGTAGCTCCTACAATGAGCAGTTCTTC. Protein: CASSFIGGGSSYNEQFF.

Ten or more counts support this clonotype. V is TRBV5-1 and J is TRBJ2-5; TRBD2 agrees at 11 bases. Per the germline V gene, CDR1 is SGHRS and CDR2 is YFSETQ. J gave up 1 base and V 0 bases, and 5 bases lay outside the gene matches. The CDR3 consists of 17 residues. For the CDR3, the DNA is TGCGCCAGCAGCTTGGGGACTAGCGGGCGTTTCCAAGAGACCCAGTACTTC. Translating gives CASSLGTSGRFQETQYF.

CDR3 DNA: TGCGCCAGCAGAACCTCAGGGGATTCACCCCTCCACTTT. This encodes CASRTSGDSPLHF. The gene calls are TRBV10-2 and TRBJ1-6; TRBD1 is a possible D gene (6 bases). Trimming took off 6 bases at V and 8 bases at J, with 11 bases between the two ends. CDR1 is WSHSY and CDR2 is SAAADI in the germline V gene. This CDR3 region has 13 residues.

This clonotype was observed a handful of times. The V call is TRBV5-1, the J call TRBJ2-7, with TRBD2 identical over 8 bases. V gave up 2 bases and J gave up 0 bases; unmatched junction bases: 10. Germline lookup yields CDR1 SGHRS and CDR2 YFSETQ. The CDR3 is made up of 17 amino acids. The CDR3 loop reads CASSFQLAVLSSYEQYF. The CDR3 DNA reads as TGCGCCAGCAGCTTCCAACTAGCGGTGCTGAGCTCCTACGAGCAGTACTTC.

There are a few counts of this clonotype. The chain has TRBV24-1 and TRBJ2-3; TRBD1 is a possible D gene (6 bases). This CDR3 is built from 15 residues. Germline V gene data show CDR1 as KGHDR and CDR2 as SFDVKD. The V gene lost 4 bases and the J gene lost 0 bases, with 10 bases spanning the gap. The CDR3 is CATSDAGTSTDTQYF. Here the CDR3 DNA reads TGTGCCACCAGTGACGCCGGGACAAGCACAGATACGCAGTATTTT.

This chain links TRBV7-2 with TRBJ2-3; D uncertain. V gave up 1 base and J gave up 2 bases, with 10 bases separating them. This CDR3 is built from 15 residues. CDR1 and CDR2 (germline): SGHTA, FQGNSA. The CDR3 DNA follows: TGTGCCAGCAGCTTAGTGACGACTCCCACAGATACGCAGTATTTT. It encodes CASSLVTTPTDTQYF.

The chain uses TRBV18 and TRBJ1-6; TRBD1 is a possible D gene (5 bases). Looked up from germline, CDR1 is KGHSH and CDR2 is LQKENI. The length of the CDR3 is 16 residues. Trimming stripped 3 bases from V and 10 bases from J, with 19 bases between. CDR3 coding DNA: TGTGCCAGCTCACCCCCCCAAGCTGGGGGGATATCACCCCTCCACTTT. This translates into CASSPPQAGGISPLHF.

This clonotype came up a few times. This CDR3 reads CASSLAVGIATNEKLFF. The CDR3 DNA follows: TGTGCCAGCAGCTTAGCGGTGGGGATTGCAACTAATGAAAAACTGTTTTTT. The rearrangement uses TRBV7-8 and TRBJ1-4; no clear D gene. V lost 0 bases to trimming and J lost 0 bases, with 11 bases between them. CDR3 length equals 17 residues. Germline V gives CDR1 SGHVS, CDR2 FQNEAQ. Looking up the rest from reference TRBV7-8 and TRBJ1-4 gives the full variable domain: GAGVSQSPRYKVAKRGQDVALRCDPISGHVSLFWYQQALGQGPEFLTYFQNEAQLDKSGLPSDRFFAERPEGSVSTLKIQRTQQEDSAVYLCASSLAVGIATNEKLFFGSGTQLSVL.

This chain joins TRBV5-4 and TRBJ2-7, with TRBD1 as a possible D gene (6 bases). Germline CDR1 is SGHNT and CDR2 is YYREEE (reference sequence). This CDR3 has 15 residues. The V and J ends lost 2 bases and 3 bases respectively, with 15 bases between them. For the CDR3, the DNA is TGTGCCAGCAGCTTAGGGGGTGATAGGGGCTACGAGCAGTACTTC. Protein: CASSLGGDRGYEQYF.

The sample holds a few counts of this clonotype. The genes are TRBV30 and TRBJ1-1, with a tentative D call TRBD1 (5 bases). CDR3 size: 12 residues. V dropped 0 bases and J dropped 10 bases, with 12 bases sitting between them. CDR1 is GTSNPN, CDR2 SVGIG, per germline (reference sequence). DNA for the CDR3: TGTGCCTGGAGTGTAACCGGGGCACGAGCTTTCTTT. Its translation is CAWSVTGARAFF. Drawing the rest from reference TRBV30 and TRBJ1-1, the complete variable domain is SQTIHQWPATLVQPVGSPLSLECTVEGTSNPNLYWYRQAAGRGLQLLFYSVGIGQISSEVPQNLSASRPQDRQFILSSKKLLLSDSGFYLCAWSVTGARAFFGQGTRLTVV.

This clonotype was observed once. The chain recombines TRBV19 with TRBJ2-7, with 9 bases lining up with TRBD2. Germline V gives CDR1 LNHDA, CDR2 SQIVND (reference sequence). CDR3 size: 15 residues. J lost 2 bases, V lost 3 bases, and 5 bases had no gene match. CDR3 nucleotides: TGTGCCAGTAGTATGGATAGCGGGGGACCCTACGAGCAGTACTTC. Translation: CASSMDSGGPYEQYF.

By share, this clonotype counts as medium-sized. The J gene is TRBJ1-6, the V gene TRBV6-4, with 9 bases that match TRBD1. With V trimmed by 6 bases and J by 7 bases, 4 bases remained unmatched. From germline, CDR1 is MRHNA and CDR2 SNTAGT. This CDR3 has 14 amino acids. CDR3 residues: CASSPGQGNSPLHF. CDR3 nucleotide sequence: TGTGCCAGCAGCCCCGGACAGGGGAATTCACCCCTCCACTTT.

The chain links TRBV18 to TRBJ2-7; perhaps TRBD2 as D (5 bases). This CDR3 is 15 amino acids long. Trimming stripped 3 bases from V and 7 bases from J, with 19 bases between. Germline CDR1 and CDR2: KGHSH and LQKENI. The DNA for the CDR3 is TGTGCCAGCTCACCTGAGGGCTCTCTAAGAGTAGAGCAGTACTTC. Amino acids: CASSPEGSLRVEQYF. Full variable domain (rest looked up from reference TRBV18 and TRBJ2-7): NAGVMQNPRHLVRRRGQEARLRCSPMKGHSHVYWYRQLPEEGLKFMVYLQKENIIDESGMPKERFSAEFPKEGPSILRIQQVVRGDSAAYFCASSPEGSLRVEQYFGPGTRLTVT.

The chain couples TRBV7-9 to TRBJ2-1, with 7 bases fitting TRBD1. J was trimmed by 4 bases and V by 7 bases; bases with no gene match: 7. The germline V gene has CDR1 SEHNR and CDR2 FQNEAQ (reference sequence). The CDR3 extends over 14 amino acids. The CDR3, as DNA: TGTGCCAGCAACCTACAGGGGAGTTACAATGAGCAGTTCTTC. Protein product: CASNLQGSYNEQFF.

This chain uses TRBV18 with TRBJ1-6, with D possibly being TRBD1 (6 bases). Germline values: CDR1 KGHSH, CDR2 LQKENI. V dropped 0 bases and J dropped 7 bases, with 13 bases sitting between them. The CDR3 totals 16 residues. The CDR3 nucleotides read TGTGCCAGCTCACCACCGTCCGGGGGCGTGAATTCACCCCTCCACTTT. Amino acid sequence: CASSPPSGGVNSPLHF.

This clonotype was seen many times. V and J are TRBV7-6 and TRBJ2-1; D is unresolved. Germline lookup yields CDR1 SGHVS and CDR2 FNYEAQ. V was trimmed by 2 bases and J by 7 bases, leaving 27 bases between them. The CDR3 has 19 amino acids. CDR3 coding DNA: TGTGCCAGCAGCTTACCGGGTGGCGGCTACCAGGCGATCGGAAATGAGCAGTTCTTC. Its translation is CASSLPGGGYQAIGNEQFF.

The genes are TRBV7-2 and TRBJ2-3; 9 bases match TRBD2. Germline V gene lookup returns CDR1 SGHTA and CDR2 FQGNSA. With V trimmed by 2 bases and J by 6 bases, 9 bases remained unmatched. The CDR3 contains 16 residues. Here the CDR3 DNA reads TGTGCCAGCAGCTTACGGCGGGCGGGAGGGGACGATACGCAGTATTTT. Translating it yields CASSLRRAGGDDTQYF.

This clonotype showed up just a few times. An end of the junction differs from the germline gene, which may be a read error. The chain is built from TRBV3-1 and TRBJ2-5; D not resolved. Germline V gives CDR1 LGHDT, CDR2 YNNKEL (reference sequence). The length of the CDR3 is 13 residues. The CDR3 sequence is CASRQDWQETQYF. The CDR3 DNA reads as TGTGCCAGCCGCCAAGATTGGCAAGAGACCCAGTACTTC.

Only a few counts were recorded for this clonotype. The chain employs TRBV4-1 and TRBJ2-5; the match to TRBD2 covers 9 bases. Germline V gives CDR1 MGHRA, CDR2 YSYEKL. The CDR3 has 16 residues. After removal of 1 base from V and 0 bases from J, the junction contained 3 bases not matched to a gene. This CDR3 reads CASSQGLAANQETQYF. The CDR3 DNA follows: TGCGCCAGCAGCCAAGGACTAGCGGCAAACCAAGAGACCCAGTACTTC.

This clonotype has a handful of counts. The rearrangement uses TRBV5-1 and TRBJ1-4; D gene uncertain. This CDR3 comprises 15 residues. The germline V and J ends were trimmed by 1 base and 0 bases, with 7 bases remaining between them. Germline V gene sequence: CDR1 SGHRS, CDR2 YFSETQ. The CDR3 here is CASSLPPATNEKLFF. The CDR3 nucleotides are TGCGCCAGCAGCTTGCCCCCCGCAACTAATGAAAAACTGTTTTTT.

This clonotype was found a few times. The rearrangement joins TRBV20-1 to TRBJ2-2, with TRBD1 matching over 8 bases. V lost 5 bases, J lost 3 bases, and 8 bases stayed unmatched. Germline V gives CDR1 DFQATT, CDR2 SNEGSKA (reference sequence). This CDR3 has 15 residues. CDR3 in amino acids: CSARDRGRDTGELFF. The CDR3 DNA sequence: TGCAGTGCTCGTGACAGGGGTAGGGACACCGGGGAGCTGTTTTTT.